A selection of T cell receptor beta chains follows, all from one sample in a study of T-cell memory formation after mild COVID-19. TCRdb reprocessed the 5' RACE reads via MiXCR and lists one record per CDR3 protein. The sample lists 250,000 to 350,000 distinct CDR3 sequences; roughly 16% were seen once. The specimen was PBMCs or a T cell subset sorted from them (not recorded which). The receptors stem from a man aged 18 to 30 who had mild COVID-19 (a few samples of this study predate the infection). Cell type and time point are not known. The CDR3 runs from the conserved cysteine through the conserved F or W. A D gene is named only where the DNA matches it firmly. Clone size is not always given. Where it is, it says once, few, many or a class for expanded clones.

j_call: TRBJ2-3; v_call: TRBV5-1; cdr3_length: 16; clone_size: -; d_call: TRBD2; cdr3_aa: CASSRGLAEETDTQYF; cdr3_nt: TGCGCCAGCAGCAGGGGACTAGCGGAGGAGACAGATACGCAGTATTTT
j_call: TRBJ2-1; v_call: TRBV6-2/TRBV6-3; cdr3_length: 13; clone_size: few; d_call: -; cdr3_aa: CASSYVVQHEQFF; cdr3_nt: TGTGCCAGCAGTTATGTGGTACAACATGAGCAGTTCTTC
j_call: TRBJ2-7; v_call: TRBV29-1; cdr3_length: 13; clone_size: -; d_call: -; cdr3_aa: CSVALRPNYEQYF; cdr3_nt: TGCAGCGTTGCTCTACGCCCCAACTACGAGCAGTACTTC
j_call: TRBJ2-3; v_call: TRBV6-5; cdr3_length: 16; clone_size: -; d_call: TRBD1; cdr3_aa: CASSTPGTGGTDTQYF; cdr3_nt: TGTGCCAGCAGTACACCCGGGACAGGGGGCACAGATACGCAGTATTTT
j_call: TRBJ2-2; v_call: TRBV4-1; cdr3_length: 14; clone_size: many; d_call: -; cdr3_aa: CASSQASGTGELFF; cdr3_nt: TGCGCCAGCAGCCAAGCGTCTGGAACCGGGGAGCTGTTTTTT
j_call: TRBJ1-5; v_call: TRBV21-1; cdr3_length: 18; clone_size: -; d_call: -; cdr3_aa: CASSKGNSGTGRGQPQHF; cdr3_nt: TGTGCCAGCAGCAAAGGGAATTCCGGGACAGGGCGGGGACAGCCCCAGCATTTT
j_call: TRBJ2-7; v_call: TRBV5-1; cdr3_length: 13; clone_size: -; d_call: TRBD1; cdr3_aa: CASRFRDSYEQYF; cdr3_nt: TGCGCCAGCAGATTCCGGGACAGCTACGAGCAGTACTTC
j_call: TRBJ2-1; v_call: TRBV24-1; cdr3_length: 13; clone_size: -; d_call: -; cdr3_aa: CATSDLPRDEQFF; cdr3_nt: TGTGCCACCAGTGATTTGCCCAGGGATGAGCAGTTCTTC
j_call: TRBJ1-4; v_call: TRBV5-1; cdr3_length: 17; clone_size: -; d_call: -; cdr3_aa: CASSLIPSGAGNEKLFF; cdr3_nt: TGCGCCAGCAGCTTGATCCCATCCGGGGCTGGTAATGAAAAACTGTTTTTT
j_call: TRBJ2-5; v_call: TRBV6-5; cdr3_length: 11; clone_size: -; d_call: -; cdr3_aa: CASSHRETQYF; cdr3_nt: TGTGCCAGCAGTCACAGGGAGACCCAGTACTTC
j_call: TRBJ2-7; v_call: TRBV11-2; cdr3_length: 16; clone_size: -; d_call: -; cdr3_aa: CASSLDRRFPGYEQYF; cdr3_nt: TGTGCCAGCAGCTTAGATAGGAGGTTTCCAGGCTACGAGCAGTACTTC
j_call: TRBJ2-1; v_call: TRBV12-3/TRBV12-4; cdr3_length: 16; clone_size: many; d_call: TRBD2; cdr3_aa: CASSFLAGGPYNEQFF; cdr3_nt: TGTGCCAGCAGTTTCCTCGCGGGGGGGCCTTACAATGAGCAGTTCTTC
j_call: TRBJ1-1; v_call: TRBV7-9; cdr3_length: 15; clone_size: -; d_call: -; cdr3_aa: CASSSPREDNTEAFF; cdr3_nt: TGTGCCAGCAGCTCCCCCCGGGAGGATAACACTGAAGCTTTCTTT
j_call: TRBJ1-1; v_call: TRBV6-2/TRBV6-3; cdr3_length: 13; clone_size: -; d_call: -; cdr3_aa: CASSYLGDTEAFF; cdr3_nt: TGTGCCAGCAGTTACCTCGGGGACACTGAAGCTTTCTTT
j_call: TRBJ1-2; v_call: TRBV5-1; cdr3_length: 13; clone_size: -; d_call: -; cdr3_aa: CASSPHGQHGYTF; cdr3_nt: TGCGCCAGCAGTCCCCACGGACAGCATGGCTACACCTTC
j_call: TRBJ2-7; v_call: TRBV7-6; cdr3_length: 13; clone_size: -; d_call: TRBD1; cdr3_aa: CASGVYRGGEQYF; cdr3_nt: TGTGCCAGCGGGGTGTACAGGGGTGGGGAGCAGTACTTC
j_call: TRBJ2-3; v_call: TRBV27; cdr3_length: 14; clone_size: few; d_call: -; cdr3_aa: CASSQGYGTDTQYF; cdr3_nt: TGTGCCAGCAGCCAGGGATACGGCACAGATACGCAGTATTTT